The T cell receptor beta chain described here comes from a study of blood T cell repertoires in COVID-19. Overall study: From the United States, Italy and Spain came samples of acute and convalescent COVID-19. PBMCs, B-cell-depleted T cells, or T cells were the source of the cDNA or gDNA that made up the material.

Seattle-derived patients entered the study during active infection and were followed longitudinally. This clone was counted once. V was pared by 5 bases and J by 3 bases, with 15 bases of the junction left unmatched. Germline CDR1 and CDR2: SGHAT and FQNNGV. This CDR3 has 18 amino acids. In the original analysis: Reference gene primer amplification gave nucleated cell count estimates. Sequencing used immunoSEQ multiplex PCR; TCRdb keeps in-frame clones, though not all of them. V and J calls plus clone size are reproduced from that table; the DNA served to infer D and trimming. The sample carries around 300,000 clones, 90% recorded once.

The receptor was isolated from a woman between 25 and 40 years old with COVID-19, enrolled during active disease. J is TRBJ2-5 and V is TRBV11-2, with 10 bases fitting TRBD2. The specimen sequenced was peripheral blood. The DNA for the CDR3 is TGTGCCAGCAGCAGAGGGGGACGGGGACTAGCGTATAAAGAGACCCAGTACTTC. Its translation: CASSRGGRGLAYKETQYF.